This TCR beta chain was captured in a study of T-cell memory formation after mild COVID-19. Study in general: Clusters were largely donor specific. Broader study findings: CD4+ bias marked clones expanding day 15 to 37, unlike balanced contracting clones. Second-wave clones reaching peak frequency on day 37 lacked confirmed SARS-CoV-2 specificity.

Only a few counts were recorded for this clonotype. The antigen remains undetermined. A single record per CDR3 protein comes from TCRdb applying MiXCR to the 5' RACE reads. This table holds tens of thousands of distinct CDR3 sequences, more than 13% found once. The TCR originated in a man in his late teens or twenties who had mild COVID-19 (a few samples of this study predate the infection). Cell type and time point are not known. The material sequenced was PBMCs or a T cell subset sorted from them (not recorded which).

CDR3 bases: TGTGCCAGCAGCGCCCTCCCTTTGGGGGGTGAGCAGTTCTTC. Translation gives CASSALPLGGEQFF. The chain joins TRBV9 to TRBJ2-1; tentatively, D is TRBD2 (6 bases). Trimming took 3 bases from V and 9 from J, leaving 16 bases between them. Germline lookup yields CDR1 SGDLS and CDR2 YYNGEE. The CDR3 covers 14 residues.